Sequencing of this TCR beta chain was carried out in a study of cytomegalovirus exposure and HLA in healthy donors. Whole-study context: There were tens of millions of unique TCRs (from HLA-typed donors) in an early data release.

The PCR contained 60 Vbeta and 13 Jbeta primers. Generated by immunoSEQ multiplex PCR, the TCRdb table keeps only in-frame clones and is missing some. This sample has about 170,000 clones, with 80% to 90% found just once. This CDR3 is built from 15 residues. The ends were cut back, 2 bases at V and 6 bases at J, with 14 bases in the middle. Germline V gene data show CDR1 as SGHAT and CDR2 as FQNNGV. The sequence was collected from a male donor in good health and CMV-seronegative. The chain combines TRBV11-2 with TRBJ2-4, with a tentative D call TRBD2 (5 bases). Material for sequencing was PBMCs. The CDR3 region has the DNA TGTGCCAGCAGCTTAAGGGTAACAGAGGGAAACATTCAGTACTTC. As protein: CASSLRVTEGNIQYF. Full variable domain (missing parts from reference TRBV11-2 and TRBJ2-4): EAGVAQSPRYKIIEKRQSVAFWCNPISGHATLYWYQQILGQGPKLLIQFQNNGVVDDSQLPKDRFSAERLKGVDSTLKIQPAKLEDSAVYLCASSLRVTEGNIQYFGAGTRLSVL.